The T cell receptor beta chain under discussion was sequenced for a study of T cell repertoires in cytomegalovirus infection. The wider study: Both a matching HLA type and CMV infection were indicated by public TCR beta signatures. Regarding the study as a whole: Totalled public TCR beta family frequency picked out people who carried CMV plus the relevant HLA. The ex vivo response was dominated by HLA-C-restricted CMV-specific TCR beta clonotypes.

MiXCR, run by TCRdb on the reads, gives a single entry per CDR3 protein. In the table there are around 770,000 distinct CDR3 sequences, about 29% of which are singletons. This clonotype occurred a few times. Its target is not known. This CDR3 region has 12 residues. Germline V gene data show CDR1 as SGDLS and CDR2 as YYNGEE. Trimming removed 4 bases from V and 6 bases from J, with 10 bases in between. The chain carries TRBV9 and TRBJ1-2, with D perhaps TRBD1 (6 bases). Material: cultured CD8+ T cells from PBMCs, obtained from culture after CMV antigen stimulation. This receptor was taken from a human donor in good health (CMV status not recorded). Some clones in this sample may be carry-over from other donors' samples. The CDR3 loop reads CASSTRQDGYTF. The CDR3 coding sequence is TGTGCCAGCAGCACCAGACAGGATGGCTACACCTTC.